The 12 T cell receptor beta chains in this list originate from one sample, sequenced in a study of shared clonotypes between healthy human individuals. The protocol was immunoSEQ multiplex PCR, while the TCRdb copy is restricted to in-frame clones and leaves out a portion. The sample has some 2,100,000 clones, 85% to 95% seen once. Naive CD8 cells were CD45RO-negative, positively selected for CCR7, excluding terminally differentiated effector memory CD45RA+ cells. The source material was naive CD8+ T cells from PBMCs. These receptors were collected from a man aged 18 to 30 in good health. Some clones in this sample may be carry-over from other donors' samples.

Written as DNA, the CDR3 is TGTGCCAGCAGTTACCTACGCGAGCAGTACTTC. It codes for CASSYLREQYF. The rearrangement links TRBV6-1 to TRBJ2-7; D not certain. Germline V gene sequence: CDR1 MNHNS, CDR2 SASEGT. Trimming removed 5 bases at V and 6 bases at J, with 8 bases between. The CDR3 has 11 residues.

This clone was observed once. The chain employs TRBV11-2 and TRBJ1-1; unclear D gene. Germline assignment: CDR1 SGHAT and CDR2 FQNNGV. The CDR3 totals 16 residues. V lost 4 bases and J 1 base, leaving 16 bases between the germline ends. The CDR3 DNA sequence: TGTGCCAGCAGCTCCTCCGATATTACAAAGAACACTGAAGCTTTCTTT. Protein: CASSSSDITKNTEAFF.

CDR3 sequence (DNA): TGTGCCAGCAGCATCGGGCTCACAGATACGCAGTATTTT. Amino acids: CASSIGLTDTQYF. V gene TRBV14 combines with J gene TRBJ2-3; no clear D. V gave up 5 bases and J gave up 2 bases, with 8 bases separating them. Germline CDR1 is SGHDN and CDR2 is FVKESK. The CDR3 is made up of 13 amino acids.

This chain links TRBV7-9 with TRBJ2-7; D unclear. Looked up from germline, CDR1 is SEHNR and CDR2 is FQNEAQ (reference sequence). The CDR3 length is 13 residues. V lost 1 base and J lost 9, with 13 bases in between. CDR3 protein: CASSLGPEPGQYF. The CDR3 DNA sequence: TGTGCCAGCAGCTTAGGTCCGGAGCCAGGGCAGTACTTC.

The chain employs TRBV7-6 and TRBJ1-1; 7 bases line up with TRBD1. Germline V CDR1 and CDR2: SGHVS, FNYEAQ. V lost 0 bases, J lost 1 base, and 5 bases stayed unmatched. This CDR3 is 16 amino acids long. In nucleotides, the CDR3 is TGTGCCAGCAGCTTAGCGACAGGGCCGGGGAACACTGAAGCTTTCTTT. This encodes CASSLATGPGNTEAFF.

The chain carries TRBV28 and TRBJ2-7; 8 bases are shared with TRBD1. CDR1 and CDR2 (germline): MDHEN, SYDVKM. V shed 4 bases, J shed 2 bases, and the junction held 4 bases outside the gene matches. The CDR3 loop spans 14 amino acids. CDR3 sequence reads: CASSWTGYTYEQYF. As DNA, the CDR3 is TGTGCCAGCAGTTGGACAGGGTATACCTACGAGCAGTACTTC.

The gene calls are TRBV6-6 and TRBJ2-7; the D gene is possibly TRBD1 (5 bases). Between the trimmed V and J ends, which lost 6 bases and 3 bases, there was a span of 12 bases. The CDR3 contains 13 residues. CDR1 MNHNY and CDR2 SVGAGI come from the germline V gene (reference sequence). The CDR3 DNA follows: TGTGCCAGCAGCCCCCTCGACAGCTACGAGCAGTACTTC. Amino acid sequence: CASSPLDSYEQYF.

This chain joins TRBV6-6 and TRBJ2-3, with D uncertain. V dropped 2 bases and J dropped 0 bases, with 9 bases sitting between them. Germline CDR1 and CDR2: MNHNY and SVGAGI (reference sequence). The CDR3 contains 15 residues. The CDR3 is CASSYPFASTDTQYF. The CDR3 DNA reads as TGTGCCAGCAGTTACCCGTTCGCTAGCACAGATACGCAGTATTTT.

The V gene is TRBV19, the J gene TRBJ1-5; D gene unclear. V lost 3 bases and J 0 bases, leaving 9 bases between the germline ends. CDR1 and CDR2 (germline): LNHDA, SQIVND (reference sequence). This CDR3 contains 15 residues. CDR3 sequence (DNA): TGTGCCAGTAGTATGTGGCAGGATAGCAATCAGCCCCAGCATTTT. Protein product: CASSMWQDSNQPQHF.

The CDR3 coding sequence is TGTGCCAGCCGCCCGACTAGCTTCTACGAGCAGTACTTC. Protein product: CASRPTSFYEQYF. V usage is TRBV6-5 and J usage is TRBJ2-7, with 7 bases that match TRBD2. V shed 8 bases, J shed 3 bases, and the junction held 7 bases outside the gene matches. The CDR3 sequence is 13 residues long. Germline assignment: CDR1 MNHEY and CDR2 SVGAGI.

The chain carries TRBV5-1 and TRBJ2-3; D remains unclear. CDR1 and CDR2 from the germline V gene are SGHRS and YFSETQ. The V and J ends lost 4 bases and 0 bases respectively, with 6 bases between them. The CDR3 sequence is 13 residues long. CDR3 bases: TGCGCCAGCAGCGTTGTTAGCACAGATACGCAGTATTTT. Translation: CASSVVSTDTQYF. The complete variable domain, with remaining parts taken from reference TRBV5-1 and TRBJ2-3, reads KAGVTQTPRYLIKTRGQQVTLSCSPISGHRSVSWYQQTPGQGLQFLFEYFSETQRNKGNFPGRFSGRQFSNSRSEMNVSTLELGDSALYLCASSVVSTDTQYFGPGTRLTVL.

The V call is TRBV4-1, the J call TRBJ2-2, with D unresolved. CDR1 MGHRA and CDR2 YSYEKL come from the germline V gene. This CDR3 contains 12 residues. Trimming removed 1 base from V and 6 bases from J, with 3 bases in between. The CDR3 DNA reads as TGCGCCAGCAGCCAAGTTCCCGGGGAGCTGTTTTTT. Its translation: CASSQVPGELFF.